Reported below is one T cell receptor beta chain. This specimen comes from a study of blood T cell repertoires in COVID-19. Background on the study: Whether acute or convalescent, the COVID-19 samples came from the United States, Italy and Spain. The analysed material was cDNA or gDNA that came from T cells, B-cell-depleted T cells, or PBMCs.

Under the authors' procedure: Estimation of nucleated cell counts relied on the amplification of reference gene primers. Assay: immunoSEQ multiplex PCR; the TCRdb copy retains only in-frame clones and omits some. The V and J calls and clone size were taken over from that table, and D and trimming were inferred from the DNA. The data contain roughly 140,000 clones, 75% to 85% of them singletons. Germline V CDR1 and CDR2: MNHEY, SVGAGI. CDR3 length equals 14 residues. V gave up 5 bases and J gave up 6 bases; unmatched junction bases: 9. The specimen was peripheral blood. This rearrangement joins TRBV6-5 to TRBJ1-1, with 7 bases that match TRBD1. The TCR was taken from a man aged 50-60 years with acute or convalescent COVID-19. Here the CDR3 DNA reads TGTGCCAGCAGTCTCTTACTCGGGACAGCTGAAGCTTTCTTT. Translating gives CASSLLLGTAEAFF.